Below, 13 T cell receptor beta chains from the same sample are listed, as sequenced in a study of OX40 agonist ivuxolimab in advanced cancers. Sequencing used immunoSEQ multiplex PCR; TCRdb keeps in-frame clones, though not all of them. The sample shows tens of thousands of clones, 75% to 95% of them seen only once. The starting material was CD4+ or CD8+ T cells sorted from blood, obtained in a trial of the OX40 agonist ivuxolimab. The receptor source for this set is an adult with an advanced solid tumor such as melanoma, head and neck, liver or kidney cancer.

This chain links TRBV5-3 with TRBJ1-1, with TRBD1 as a possible D gene (6 bases). TRBV5-3 is designated an ORF whose function remains uncertain. The CDR3 is 16 residues long. With 2 bases removed from V and 2 bases from J, the gap between germline ends came to 16 bases. The CDR3 DNA follows: TGTGCCAGAAGCTTTGAATGGGGGCGGCAAAACACTGAAGCTTTCTTT. As protein: CARSFEWGRQNTEAFF.

The chain couples TRBV2 to TRBJ2-1, with unresolved D. The CDR3 length is 11 residues. Per the germline V gene, CDR1 is SNHLY and CDR2 is FYNNEI. The ends were cut back, 4 bases at V and 12 bases at J, with 10 bases in the middle. The DNA of the CDR3 is TGTGCCAGCAGTGGTGCAGTAATGCAGTTCTTC. Translated, it gives CASSGAVMQFF.

The chain links TRBV6-5 to TRBJ2-1; the D gene is possibly TRBD2 (6 bases). There are 16 residues in the CDR3. Looked up from germline, CDR1 is MNHEY and CDR2 is SVGAGI. V lost 4 bases, J lost 0 bases, and 13 bases lay in between. The CDR3 spells CASSLIGGTSYNEQFF. CDR3 nucleotide sequence: TGTGCCAGCAGTTTAATTGGGGGGACCTCCTACAATGAGCAGTTCTTC.

The genes are TRBV7-9 and TRBJ1-2, with D possibly TRBD1 on 6 matching bases. V was pared by 4 bases and J by 3 bases, with 15 bases between. The germline gives CDR1 SEHNR, CDR2 FQNEAQ (reference sequence). The CDR3 runs to 15 residues. CDR3 sequence reads: CASSSWTAADYGYTF. DNA for the CDR3: TGTGCCAGCAGCTCGTGGACAGCTGCTGACTATGGCTACACCTTC. Combining the CDR3 with reference TRBV7-9 and TRBJ1-2 gives the whole variable domain DTGVSQNPRHKITKRGQNVTFRCDPISEHNRLYWYRQTLGQGPEFLTYFQNEAQLEKSRLLSDRFSAERPKGSFSTLEIQRTEQGDSAMYLCASSSWTAADYGYTFGSGTRLTVV.

This clone has just one count. V gene TRBV5-1 combines with J gene TRBJ2-3; D may be TRBD1 or TRBD2 (5 bases each). The CDR3 is made up of 16 amino acids. The V end lost 0 bases, the J end lost 4 bases, and 15 bases lay between the germline ends. Looked up from germline, CDR1 is SGHRS and CDR2 is YFSETQ. The CDR3 DNA reads as TGCGCCAGCAGCTTGGGAGGGGCAGGGTCCCCAGATACGCAGTATTTT. It encodes CASSLGGAGSPDTQYF.

This chain uses TRBV5-1 with TRBJ1-2, with D unclear. V was shortened by 5 bases and J by 8 bases, with 13 bases between the two germline ends. Germline V CDR1 and CDR2: SGHRS, YFSETQ. This CDR3 spans 12 amino acids. As DNA, the CDR3 is TGCGCCAGCAGAGCCGAGACAATCGGCTACACCTTC. Amino acid sequence: CASRAETIGYTF.

The V and J genes are TRBV29-1 and TRBJ2-3; unclear D gene. Germline V CDR1 and CDR2: SQVTM, ANQGSEA. V lost 1 base to trimming and J lost 2 bases, with 7 bases between them. The CDR3 extends over 13 amino acids. The CDR3 region has the DNA TGCAGCGTTGAAGTCGGATTCACAGATACGCAGTATTTT. Protein: CSVEVGFTDTQYF.

The chain couples TRBV2 to TRBJ2-3; D is ambiguous. The CDR3 runs 12 residues. Trimming removed 7 bases at V and 0 bases at J, with 5 bases between. Germline assignment: CDR1 SNHLY and CDR2 FYNNEI. This CDR3 reads CASTQSTDTQYF. The DNA of the CDR3 is TGTGCCAGCACCCAGAGCACAGATACGCAGTATTTT.

V is TRBV11-3 and J is TRBJ1-1, with D unclear. Germline V gene data show CDR1 as SGHNT and CDR2 as YENEEA. V lost 0 bases and J lost 3, with 8 bases in between. This CDR3 comprises 14 residues. The CDR3 here is CASSLEGKDTEAFF. The CDR3 bases are TGTGCCAGCAGCTTAGAAGGGAAGGACACTGAAGCTTTCTTT.

The rearrangement joins TRBV7-9 to TRBJ1-2; TRBD1 agrees at 11 bases. CDR1 is SEHNR and CDR2 is FQNEAQ in the germline V gene (reference sequence). V was pared by 5 bases and J by 2 bases, with 4 bases of the junction left unmatched. The CDR3 is 15 residues long. As DNA, the CDR3 is TGTGCCAGCAGCCAAGGACAGGGGGCGAACTATGGCTACACCTTC. Translation gives CASSQGQGANYGYTF.

The rearrangement links TRBV9 to TRBJ2-1; the match to TRBD1 covers 10 bases. The V segment lost 6 bases and the J segment 6 bases; nucleotides outside the gene matches: 9. The CDR3 contains 15 residues. Germline CDR1 reads SGDLS; CDR2 reads YYNGEE. For the CDR3, the DNA is TGTGCCAGCACCAGGACAGGGGGTATCGGCAATGAGCAGTTCTTC. Its protein is CASTRTGGIGNEQFF.

The chain recombines TRBV5-1 with TRBJ2-1; the D gene is possibly TRBD1 (5 bases). Trimming left V 5 bases short and J 1 base short, with 16 bases between. The CDR3 runs to 16 residues. Looked up from germline, CDR1 is SGHRS and CDR2 is YFSETQ. CDR3 protein: CASRLSSTGSYNEQFF. In nucleotides, the CDR3 is TGCGCCAGCAGATTGTCATCTACAGGTTCCTACAATGAGCAGTTCTTC.

The chain is built from TRBV12-5 and TRBJ1-5; D possibly corresponds to TRBD1 (6 bases). V gave up 7 bases and J gave up 8 bases, with 12 bases separating them. CDR3 length: 12 residues. Per the germline V gene, CDR1 is LGHNT and CDR2 is FRNRAP. DNA for the CDR3: TGTGCTAGTGCCCCAGGGGAGAAGCCCCAGCATTTT. Its protein is CASAPGEKPQHF.